In this sample, the clone carrying this T cell receptor (beta chain) turned up a few times. This record comes from a study of shared clonotypes between healthy human individuals. Study-wide context: Participating donors consisted of two women and a few men aged 18 to 49.

Some clones are missing from TCRdb's copy, which holds only in-frame ones; the method was immunoSEQ multiplex PCR. Found here are roughly 95,000 clones, about 45% of them singletons; the top ten hold around 15%. The germline V gene has CDR1 MNHNY and CDR2 SVGAGI (reference sequence). V lost 6 bases, J lost 4 bases, and 9 bases lay in between. The CDR3 loop spans 12 amino acids. This TCR came from a woman in her thirties or forties in good health. Some clones in this sample may be carry-over from other donors' samples. The specimen sequenced was PBMCs. The rearrangement joins TRBV6-6 to TRBJ1-1; weak D call: TRBD1 (6 bases). Here the CDR3 reads CASRQGGTEAFF. CDR3 bases: TGTGCCAGCAGGCAAGGGGGCACTGAAGCTTTCTTT.